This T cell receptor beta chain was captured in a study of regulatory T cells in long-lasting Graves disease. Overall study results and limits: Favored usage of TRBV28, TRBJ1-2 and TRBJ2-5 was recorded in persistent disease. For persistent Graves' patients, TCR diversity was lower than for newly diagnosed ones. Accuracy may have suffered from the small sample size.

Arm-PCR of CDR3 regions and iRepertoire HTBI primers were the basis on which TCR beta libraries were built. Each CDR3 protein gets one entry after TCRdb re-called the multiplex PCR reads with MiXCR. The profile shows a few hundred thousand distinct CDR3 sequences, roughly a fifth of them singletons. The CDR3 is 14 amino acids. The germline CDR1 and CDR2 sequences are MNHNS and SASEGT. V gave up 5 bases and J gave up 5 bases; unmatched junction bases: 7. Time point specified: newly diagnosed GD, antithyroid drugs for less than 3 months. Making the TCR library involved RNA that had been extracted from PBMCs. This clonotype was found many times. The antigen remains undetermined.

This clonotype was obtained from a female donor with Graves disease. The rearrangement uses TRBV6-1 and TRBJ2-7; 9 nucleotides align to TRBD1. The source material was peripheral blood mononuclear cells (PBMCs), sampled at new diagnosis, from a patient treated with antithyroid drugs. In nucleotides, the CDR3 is TGTGCCAGCAGTCCCGGGACAGGGTCCCACGAGCAGTACTTC. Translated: CASSPGTGSHEQYF.